This TCR beta chain was captured in a study of graft-versus-host responses after intestinal transplantation. Study as a whole: Recipients underwent multivisceral, liver-intestinal, or isolated intestinal transplants.

Only in-frame clones appear in the TCRdb table, and some are missing; sequencing was by immunoSEQ multiplex PCR. The sample shows about 85,000 clones, roughly 80% of them seen only once. Trimming removed 4 bases at V and 0 bases at J, with 10 bases between. The germline CDR1 and CDR2 sequences are LNHDA and SQIVND (reference sequence). The length of the CDR3 is 16 residues. With regard to this clone: Its antigen is currently unknown.

The genes are TRBV19 and TRBJ2-6; perhaps TRBD2 as D (6 bases). The sample was unstimulated CD4+ T cells sorted from spleen or lymph node cells, taken before intestinal transplant. The source of this sequence is a human donor who received an intestinal transplant. CDR3: CASSTVGGSGANVLTF. In nucleotides, the CDR3 is TGTGCCAGTAGTACCGTCGGGGGCTCTGGGGCCAACGTCCTGACTTTC. Drawing the rest from reference TRBV19 and TRBJ2-6, the complete variable domain is DGGITQSPKYLFRKEGQNVTLSCEQNLNHDAMYWYRQDPGQGLRLIYYSQIVNDFQKGDIAEGYSVSREKKESFPLTVTSAQKNPTAFYLCASSTVGGSGANVLTFGAGSRLTVL.